The entry that follows covers one TCR beta chain sequence. The antigen is undetermined. This CDR3 spans 19 amino acids. The record originates from a study of blood T cells in healthy people across ages. General study findings and limits: Unsorted PBMCs blocked a conclusive comparison of naive and antigen-experienced cells.

PCR was performed a second time for roughly 6 to 12 cycles using a sample-barcoded 5' primer and a J-beta primer mix. Every molecule of cDNA carried a tag from a template-switch adaptor with 12 random nucleotides. TCRdb reanalysed the 5' RACE reads using MiXCR and keeps one entry per CDR3 protein. In the table there are about 800,000 distinct CDR3 sequences, roughly 64% of which are singletons. V gene TRBV21-1 combines with J gene TRBJ1-2. TRBV21-1 is tagged as a pseudogene. The clonotype comes from a man younger than 45 in good health. The specimen was blood. CDR3 amino acids: CASRINRIPLPVVEYGYTF. DNA of the CDR3: TGTGCCAGCAGAATAAATCGAATACCCCTCCCGGTGGTGGAGTATGGCTACACCTTC.